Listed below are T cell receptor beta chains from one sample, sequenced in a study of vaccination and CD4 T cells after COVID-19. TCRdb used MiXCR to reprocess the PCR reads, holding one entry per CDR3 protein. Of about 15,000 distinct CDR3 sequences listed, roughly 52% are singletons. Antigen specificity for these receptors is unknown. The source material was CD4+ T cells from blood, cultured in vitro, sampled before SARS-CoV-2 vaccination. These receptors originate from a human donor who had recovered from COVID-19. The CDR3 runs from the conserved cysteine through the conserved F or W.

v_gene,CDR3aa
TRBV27,CASSLSGANVLTF
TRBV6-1,CASSEDAGNTIYF
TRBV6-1,CASSDDRSQPQHF
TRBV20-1,CSARGTGNSNQPQHF
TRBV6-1,CASSVTGGFDEQYF
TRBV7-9,CASSLGPRHGLADYNEQFF
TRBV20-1,CSANQEGLAGGLGEQYF
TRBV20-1,CSAPGTASTDTQYF
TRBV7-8,CASSYDRSRGYTF
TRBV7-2,CASSTGSLRSDTQYF
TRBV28,CASNGEPRVNEQFF
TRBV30,CAWTWARGGQETQYF
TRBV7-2,CASSPTVEQFF
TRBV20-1,CSAQDRGGQPQHF
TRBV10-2,CASSEGDEQFF
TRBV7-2,CASSLTGTSGRAEQYF
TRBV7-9,CTSSFGRGDLNEKLFF
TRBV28,CASTLNWAVGGYNQPQHF
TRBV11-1,CASSLVSRVTGELFF
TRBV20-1,CSAIGRLGYEQYF
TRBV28,CASSMNRGGSSYEQYF
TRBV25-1,CASSFHHPWGRTRETQYF
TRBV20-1,CSANDNRAHGGYTF
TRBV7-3,CASSSRVAGVNEQFF
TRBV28,CASSPTGGLPQHF
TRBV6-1,CASSKWDSQETQYF
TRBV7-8,CASGDRGSSYNSPLHF
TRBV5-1,CASSPDYGTGGSEQYF
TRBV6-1,CASSPSVQSSYNEQFF
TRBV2,CASSQAPGGNQPQHF
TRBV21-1,CASSKWGQEGYSNQPQHF
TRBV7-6,CASSNGLAGGGDTQYF
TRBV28,CASSYSVGGEGYNEQFF
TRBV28,CASRTAQGAGQPQHF
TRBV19,CASSTRGYNSPLHF
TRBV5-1,CASSLAGGLAVEQYF
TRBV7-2,CASSLVPLAPTNTGELFF
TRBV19,CASAGTGYANTEAFF
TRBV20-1,CSADGLAGDYEQYF
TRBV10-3,CAISEGGRETQYF
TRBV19,CATTDPGQGSNQPQHF
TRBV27,CASSPGTKPYEQYF
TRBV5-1,CASSLAGLEQNEQFF
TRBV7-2,CASSSGLAGGNKFF
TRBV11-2,CASSPQGNTEAFF
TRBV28,CASSFGGQGHEQYF
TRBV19,CASRLDRGSYNEQFF
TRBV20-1,CSASQGIAGNTIYF
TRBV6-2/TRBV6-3,CASTPGTSVATDTQYF
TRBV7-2,CASSLETGIHEQYF
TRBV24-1,CATTPTISRGDTQYF
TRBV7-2,CASSQRTGGGEGQYF